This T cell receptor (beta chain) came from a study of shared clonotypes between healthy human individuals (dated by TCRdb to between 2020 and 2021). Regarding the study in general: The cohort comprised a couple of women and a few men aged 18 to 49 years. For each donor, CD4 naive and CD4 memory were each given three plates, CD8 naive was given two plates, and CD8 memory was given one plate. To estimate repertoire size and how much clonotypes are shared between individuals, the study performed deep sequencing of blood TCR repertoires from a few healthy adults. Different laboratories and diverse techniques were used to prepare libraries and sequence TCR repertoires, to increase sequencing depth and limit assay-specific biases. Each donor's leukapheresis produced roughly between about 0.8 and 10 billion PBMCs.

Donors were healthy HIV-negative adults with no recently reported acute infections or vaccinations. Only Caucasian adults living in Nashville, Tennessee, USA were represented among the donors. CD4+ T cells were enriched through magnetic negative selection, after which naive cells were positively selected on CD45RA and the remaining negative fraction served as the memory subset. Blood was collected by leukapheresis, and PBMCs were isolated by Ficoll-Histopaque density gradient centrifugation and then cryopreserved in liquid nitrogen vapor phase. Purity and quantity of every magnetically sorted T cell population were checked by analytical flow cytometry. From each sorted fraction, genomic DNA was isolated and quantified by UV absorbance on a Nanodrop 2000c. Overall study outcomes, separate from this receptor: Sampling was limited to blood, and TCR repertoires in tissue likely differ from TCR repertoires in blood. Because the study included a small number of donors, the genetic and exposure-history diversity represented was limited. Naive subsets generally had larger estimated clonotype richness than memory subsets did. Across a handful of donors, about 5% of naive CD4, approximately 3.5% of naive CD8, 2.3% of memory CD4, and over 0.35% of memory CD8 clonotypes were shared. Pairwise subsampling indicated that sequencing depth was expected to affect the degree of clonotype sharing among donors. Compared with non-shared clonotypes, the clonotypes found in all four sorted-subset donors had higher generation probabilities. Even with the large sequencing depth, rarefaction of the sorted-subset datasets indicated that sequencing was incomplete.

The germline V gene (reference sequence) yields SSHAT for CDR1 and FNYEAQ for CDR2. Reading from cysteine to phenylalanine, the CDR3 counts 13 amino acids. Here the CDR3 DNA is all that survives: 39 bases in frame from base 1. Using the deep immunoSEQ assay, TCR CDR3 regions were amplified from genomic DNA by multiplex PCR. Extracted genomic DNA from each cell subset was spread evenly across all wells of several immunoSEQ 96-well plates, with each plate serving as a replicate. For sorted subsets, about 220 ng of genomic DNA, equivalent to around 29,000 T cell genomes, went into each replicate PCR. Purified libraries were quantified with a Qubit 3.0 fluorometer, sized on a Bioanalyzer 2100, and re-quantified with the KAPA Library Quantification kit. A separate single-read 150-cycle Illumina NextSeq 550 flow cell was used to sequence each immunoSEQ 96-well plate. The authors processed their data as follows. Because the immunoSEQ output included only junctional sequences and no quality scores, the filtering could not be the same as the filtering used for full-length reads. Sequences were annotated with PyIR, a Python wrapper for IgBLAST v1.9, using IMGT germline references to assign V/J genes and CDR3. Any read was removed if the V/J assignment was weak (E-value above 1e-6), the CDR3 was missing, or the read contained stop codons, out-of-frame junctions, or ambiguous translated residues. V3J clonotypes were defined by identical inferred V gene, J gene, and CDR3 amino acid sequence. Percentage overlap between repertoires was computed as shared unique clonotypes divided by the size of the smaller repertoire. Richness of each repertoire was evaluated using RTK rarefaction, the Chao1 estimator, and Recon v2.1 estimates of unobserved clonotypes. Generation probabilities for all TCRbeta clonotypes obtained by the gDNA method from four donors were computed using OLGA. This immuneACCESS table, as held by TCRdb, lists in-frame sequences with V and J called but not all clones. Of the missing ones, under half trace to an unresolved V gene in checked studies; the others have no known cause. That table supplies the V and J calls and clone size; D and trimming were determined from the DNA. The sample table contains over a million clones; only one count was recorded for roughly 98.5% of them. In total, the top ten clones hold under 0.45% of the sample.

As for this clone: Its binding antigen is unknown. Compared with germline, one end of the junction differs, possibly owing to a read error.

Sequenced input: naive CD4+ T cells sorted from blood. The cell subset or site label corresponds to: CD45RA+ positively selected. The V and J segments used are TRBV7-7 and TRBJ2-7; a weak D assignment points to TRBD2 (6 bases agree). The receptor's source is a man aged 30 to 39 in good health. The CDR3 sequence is CASSPRGVNEQYF. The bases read TGTGCTAGCAGCCCGCGGGGAGTGAACGAGCAGTACTTC. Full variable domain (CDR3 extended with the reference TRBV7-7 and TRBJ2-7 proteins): GAGVSQSPRYKVTKRGQDVTLRCDPISSHATLYWYQQALGQGPEFLTYFNYEAQPDKSGLPSDRFSAERPEGSISTLTIQRTEQRDSAMYRCASSPRGVNEQYFGPGTRLTVT.